This T cell receptor beta chain was profiled in a study of shared clonotypes between healthy human individuals. Germline values: CDR1 SGHRS, CDR2 YFSETQ. V was cut by 2 bases and J by 5 bases, with 7 bases left in between. The CDR3 consists of 12 residues. In regard to this clone: Its antigen is still unknown.

Here immunoSEQ multiplex PCR was the method, and the copy in TCRdb shows in-frame clones only, minus some. The sample lists more than 900,000 clones, roughly 74% occurring once. Study-wide findings and caveats: The study's rarefaction showed incomplete sorted-subset sequencing despite large depth. Sharing across a few donors was seen in 5% to 5.5% of naive CD4 clonotypes. Shared clonotypes across all four donors exceeded non-shared ones in generation probability. The study sampled only blood, and tissue repertoires likely differ.

The TCR sequence derives from a man aged 18 to 30 in good health. Some clones in this sample may be carry-over from other donors' samples. The chain recombines TRBV5-1 with TRBJ2-5; D not resolved. The source material was memory CD4+ T cells from PBMCs. This sample's subset: CD45RA-negative fraction. The CDR3 DNA follows: TGCGCCAGCAGCTTCTCCGTTGAGACCCAGTACTTC. Its translation: CASSFSVETQYF.